The sequence of this T cell receptor (beta chain) was determined in a study of circulating CD8 cells and anti-PD-1 response in melanoma. The QIAseq Immune Repertoire TCR panel built the libraries from around 15 ng of total RNA. TCRdb itself ran the reads through MiXCR, one entry per CDR3 protein. The table shows a few hundred distinct CDR3 sequences, with 9.5% to 15% occurring only once. Four subsets defined by PD-1 and/or TIGIT were sorted from live CD3+CD8+TCRalphabeta+ cells. The CDR3 sequence is 16 residues long. Trimming pared 4 bases from V and 3 bases from J, leaving 13 bases between. Germline assignment: CDR1 LNHDA and CDR2 SQIVND (reference sequence).

The chain is built from TRBV19 and TRBJ1-6; D gene unclear. This specimen was CD8+ T cells from PBMCs, taken at baseline or after one month of anti-PD-1 therapy (not recorded which). The TCR sequence derives from a human donor with melanoma. This CDR3 reads CASSTDDTIYNSPLHF. CDR3 nucleotides: TGTGCCAGTAGTACCGACGACACAATCTATAATTCACCCCTCCACTTT.